This TCR beta chain appears in the sequencing data of a study of T cells expressing NK-cell markers. Looking at the study overall: Sorted CD3+CD56-NKG2C+, CD3+CD56+NKG2C- and CD3+CD56+NKG2C+ T cells were the source of the TCR beta repertoires. Out of eight donors sequenced, seven tested HCMV-seropositive and the remaining one seronegative.

cDNA encoding TCR beta was synthesized via 5'RACE template switching incorporating UMIs. TCRdb re-called the 5' RACE reads; every CDR3 protein appears as one record, without DNA. This table holds some 340,000 distinct CDR3 sequences. CDR1 and CDR2 (germline): MNHEY, SMNVEV (reference sequence). This CDR3 region has 15 residues. The chain joins TRBV27 to TRBJ2-5; with no DNA, the TCRdb D assignment of TRBD2 cannot be verified. The sequenced sample consisted of blood T cells: a sorted CD56 or NKG2C T cell subset, CD4+ or CD8+ T cells, or bulk PBMC T cells (not recorded which). The receptor was derived from a man aged 18 to 69 in good health. The CDR3 is CASSASGLTKETQYF.